The entry that follows covers one T cell receptor beta chain sequence. This clonotype was seen at least ten times. Its specific antigen is unknown. Per-base qualities were not stored, and no clone one base away is much larger. This specimen comes from a study of early T cells in non-severe SARS-CoV-2 infection (dated by TCRdb to the early 2020s). For context, the study as a whole: Bulk RNA from unsorted whole blood was used for TCR sequencing, so alpha and beta chains could not be paired. Points the paper makes about the study in general: VDJdb matching was skewed toward anti-spike CD8 responses and likely underestimated virus-specific expansions, missing private and CD4 specificities.

The study was a case-control design nested within a healthcare worker cohort in London, UK, with weekly nasopharyngeal swab PCR tests and blood sampling. Healthcare workers were recruited between 23 and 31 March 2020, during the week of the UK lockdown, and were followed weekly for up to roughly 15 weeks. Measured from the cysteine to the phenylalanine, the CDR3 is 17 residues long. Only the CDR3 DNA stays, 51 bases, in frame from base 1. V is clipped by 1 base and J by 5 bases, and the sequence between their germline boundaries is 15 bases long. Via the germline V gene, CDR1 is LGHNA and CDR2 YNFKEQ. The method behind the library was 5' RACE. Instrument on record: NextSeq 500. To correct for sequencing error and PCR bias, the TCR library protocol tagged individual cDNA molecules with unique molecular identifiers. Both TCR alpha and beta chains were sequenced, and tight co-correlation was observed between alpha and beta sequence abundances in each sample. The published analysis was carried out like this. Decombinator V4 was used to perform V gene, J gene and CDR3 annotation of TCR sequences. TCRs were defined as expanded if a significant change between any two time points was detected under a Poisson model with p below 0.0001. TCR abundances were normalised to the total number of TCRs sequenced per sample and were expressed as counts per million. TRAV1-2 paired with TRAJ12, TRAJ20 or TRAJ33 defined MAIT TCRs, while TRAV10 paired with TRAJ18 defined iNKT TCRs. VDJdb, accessed 1 November 2021, was searched for CMV, EBV and SARS-CoV-2 annotated TCRs, with TCRs annotated for multiple antigens excluded. TCRdb cleaned the public reads at Q25 with fastp, built clones with MiXCR and kept in-frame beta chains. Here each entry gathers all rows of one CDR3 protein and keeps the most common genes and DNA. TCRdb's processing, not the authors' own work, is the source of the V and J calls. This sample lists 25,000 to 35,000 distinct CDR3 sequences; about 2.7% were detected once. The ten most abundant clones make up approximately 0.72% of the sample.

This receptor chain uses TRBV4-2 and TRBJ1-6, and perhaps TRBD1 as D gene, on 5 matching bases. The receptor's source is an adult who was a healthcare worker with PCR-confirmed SARS-CoV-2 infection or an uninfected control (not recorded which). The specimen was whole blood. The DNA sequence is as follows: TGTGCCAGCAGCCAAGTTACAGACAGCAAAAATAATTCACCCCTCCACTTT. It specifies CASSQVTDSKNNSPLHF.